The TCR beta chain described here comes from a study of STAT5B mutations in CD4+ large granular lymphocyte leukemia. Notes on the study in general: 8/27 top patient clones versus 2/35 control clones were TRBV06-family. Patient CD4-sorted repertoires stayed more clonal than healthy ones after leukemic-clone removal.

Original analysis: Lowest detectable productive clonotype frequency was 2.59 x 10-5. The assay was immunoSEQ multiplex PCR, and TCRdb's table has in-frame clones only and misses some. The D gene and trimming were derived from the DNA, and the V and J assignments and clone size from that table. Seen here are approximately 24,000 clones, more than 60% observed once, and the top ten hold about 0.42%. Healthy controls were blood donor buffy coats. A remark on this clone: Antigen: not known.

Germline loops: CDR1 MNHEY, CDR2 SVGAGI. The CDR3 covers 13 residues. The V end was cut by 2 bases, the J end by 4 bases, with 9 bases between. Sequencing was performed on CD4+ T cells from blood buffy coats. This receptor was obtained from a human donor in good health. The genes are TRBV6-5 and TRBJ2-7; D possibly corresponds to TRBD2 (5 bases). As DNA, the CDR3 is TGTGCCAGCAGTTACCGCCGGGATTACGAGCAGTACTTC. The encoded protein is CASSYRRDYEQYF.